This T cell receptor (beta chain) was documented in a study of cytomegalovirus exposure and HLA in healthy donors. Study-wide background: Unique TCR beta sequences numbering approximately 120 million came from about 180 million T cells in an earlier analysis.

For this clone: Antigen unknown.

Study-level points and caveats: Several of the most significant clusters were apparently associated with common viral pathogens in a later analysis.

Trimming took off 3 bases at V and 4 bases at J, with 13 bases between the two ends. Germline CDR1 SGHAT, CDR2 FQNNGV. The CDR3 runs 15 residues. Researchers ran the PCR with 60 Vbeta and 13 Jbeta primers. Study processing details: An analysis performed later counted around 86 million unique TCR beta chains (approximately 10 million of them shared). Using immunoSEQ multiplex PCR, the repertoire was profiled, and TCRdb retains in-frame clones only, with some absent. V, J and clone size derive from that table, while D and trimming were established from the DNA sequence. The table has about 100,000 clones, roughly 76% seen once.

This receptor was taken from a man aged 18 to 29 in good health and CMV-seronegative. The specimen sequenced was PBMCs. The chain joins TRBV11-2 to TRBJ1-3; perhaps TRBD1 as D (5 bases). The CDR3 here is CASSFGQRLGNTIYF. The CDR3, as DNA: TGTGCCAGCAGCTTCGGACAACGGCTGGGAAACACCATATATTTT.